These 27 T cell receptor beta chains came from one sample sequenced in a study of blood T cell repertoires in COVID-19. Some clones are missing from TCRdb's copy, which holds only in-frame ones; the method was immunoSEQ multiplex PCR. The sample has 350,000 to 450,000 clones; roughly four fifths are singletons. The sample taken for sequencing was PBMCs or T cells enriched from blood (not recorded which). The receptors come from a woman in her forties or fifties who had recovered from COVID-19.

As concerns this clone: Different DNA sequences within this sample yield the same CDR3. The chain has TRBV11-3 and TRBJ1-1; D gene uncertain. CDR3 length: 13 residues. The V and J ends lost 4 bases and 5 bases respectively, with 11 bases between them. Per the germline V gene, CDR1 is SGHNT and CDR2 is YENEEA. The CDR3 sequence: CASSSNAGTEAFF. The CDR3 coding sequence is TGTGCCAGCAGCTCCAATGCGGGGACTGAAGCTTTCTTT.

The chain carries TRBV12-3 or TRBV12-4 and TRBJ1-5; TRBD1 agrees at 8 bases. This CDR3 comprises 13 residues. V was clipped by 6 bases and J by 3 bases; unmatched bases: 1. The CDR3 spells CASRTGDNQPQHF. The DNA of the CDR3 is TGTGCCAGCAGGACAGGGGACAATCAGCCCCAGCATTTT.

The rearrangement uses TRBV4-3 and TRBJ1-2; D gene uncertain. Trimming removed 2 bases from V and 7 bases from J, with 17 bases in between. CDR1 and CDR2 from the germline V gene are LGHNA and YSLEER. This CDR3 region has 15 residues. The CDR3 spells CASSQTQGFAGGYTF. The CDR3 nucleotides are TGCGCCAGCAGCCAAACCCAAGGATTTGCGGGTGGCTACACCTTC.

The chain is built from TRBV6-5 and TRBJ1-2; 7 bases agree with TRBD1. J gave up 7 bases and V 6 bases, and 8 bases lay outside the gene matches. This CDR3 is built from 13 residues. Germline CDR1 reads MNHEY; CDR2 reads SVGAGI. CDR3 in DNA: TGTGCCAGCAGCCCCCCCAACAGGGGTGGCTACACCTTC. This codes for CASSPPNRGGYTF.

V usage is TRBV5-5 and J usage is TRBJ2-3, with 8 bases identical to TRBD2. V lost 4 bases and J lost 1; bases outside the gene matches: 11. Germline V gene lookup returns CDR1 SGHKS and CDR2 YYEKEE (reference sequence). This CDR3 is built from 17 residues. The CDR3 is CASSRAVAGGGTDTQYF. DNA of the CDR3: TGTGCCAGCAGCCGAGCGGTGGCGGGAGGTGGCACAGATACGCAGTATTTT. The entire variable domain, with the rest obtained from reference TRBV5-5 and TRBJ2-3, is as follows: DAGVTQSPTHLIKTRGQQVTLRCSPISGHKSVSWYQQVLGQGPQFIFQYYEKEERGRGNFPDRFSARQFPNYSSELNVNALLLGDSALYLCASSRAVAGGGTDTQYFGPGTRLTVL.

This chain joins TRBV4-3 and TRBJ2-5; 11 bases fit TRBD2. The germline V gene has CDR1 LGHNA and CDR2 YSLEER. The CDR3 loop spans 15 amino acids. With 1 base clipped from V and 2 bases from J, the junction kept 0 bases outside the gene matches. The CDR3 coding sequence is TGCGCCAGCAGCCAAGGACTAGCGGGGCAAGAGACCCAGTACTTC. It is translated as CASSQGLAGQETQYF.

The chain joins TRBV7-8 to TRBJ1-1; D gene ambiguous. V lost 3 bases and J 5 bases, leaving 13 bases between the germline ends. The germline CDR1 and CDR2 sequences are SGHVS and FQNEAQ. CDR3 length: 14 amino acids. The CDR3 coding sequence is TGTGCCAGCAGCTTCCGACCGGGGTTGACTGAAGCTTTCTTT. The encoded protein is CASSFRPGLTEAFF.

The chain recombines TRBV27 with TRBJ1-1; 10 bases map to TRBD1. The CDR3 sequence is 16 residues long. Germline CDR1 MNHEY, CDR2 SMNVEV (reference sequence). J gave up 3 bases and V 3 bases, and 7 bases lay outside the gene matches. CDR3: CASSLRQGAPYTEAFF. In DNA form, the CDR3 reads TGTGCCAGCAGTTTGCGACAGGGGGCGCCTTACACTGAAGCTTTCTTT.

The CDR3 DNA sequence: TGTGCCTGGGGAACAGGGGGCGCCGGAAACACCATATATTTT. Translation: CAWGTGGAGNTIYF. The V and J genes are TRBV30 and TRBJ1-3; 9 nucleotides align to TRBD1. Germline-derived CDR1 and CDR2 are GTSNPN and SVGIG (reference sequence). This CDR3 is built from 14 residues. The V gene end was trimmed by 5 bases and the J gene end by 4 bases; junction bases not matched to a gene: 6.

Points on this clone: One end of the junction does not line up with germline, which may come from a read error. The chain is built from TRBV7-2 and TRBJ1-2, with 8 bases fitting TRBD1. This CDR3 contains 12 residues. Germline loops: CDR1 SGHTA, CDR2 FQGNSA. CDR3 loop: CASSLRQGAGSF. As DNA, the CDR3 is TGTGCCAGCAGCTTAAGGCAGGGGGCTGGGTCCTTC. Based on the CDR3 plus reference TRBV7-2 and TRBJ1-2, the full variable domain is GAGVSQSPSNKVTEKGKDVELRCDPISGHTALYWYRQSLGQGLEFLIYFQGNSAPDKSGLPSDRFSAERTGGSVSTLTIQRTQQEDSAVYLCASSLRQGAGSFGSGTRLTVV.

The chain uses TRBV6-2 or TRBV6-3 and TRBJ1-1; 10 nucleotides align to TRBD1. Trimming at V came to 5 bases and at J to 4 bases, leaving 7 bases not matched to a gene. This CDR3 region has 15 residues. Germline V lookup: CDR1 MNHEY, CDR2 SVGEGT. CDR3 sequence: CASSQPGTGATEAFF. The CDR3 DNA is TGTGCCAGCAGTCAACCCGGGACAGGGGCCACTGAAGCTTTCTTT.

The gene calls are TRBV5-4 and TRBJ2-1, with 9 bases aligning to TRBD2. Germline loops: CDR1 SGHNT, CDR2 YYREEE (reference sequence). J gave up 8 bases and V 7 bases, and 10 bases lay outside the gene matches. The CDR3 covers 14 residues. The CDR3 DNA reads TGTGCCAGCGGGGCGGGAGGGCCTACAGATGAGCAGTTCTTC. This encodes CASGAGGPTDEQFF.

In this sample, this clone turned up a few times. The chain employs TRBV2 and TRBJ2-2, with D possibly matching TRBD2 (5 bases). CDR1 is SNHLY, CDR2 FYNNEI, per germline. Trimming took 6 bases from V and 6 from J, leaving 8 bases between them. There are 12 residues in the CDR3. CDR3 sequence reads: CASRRDPGELFF. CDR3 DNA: TGTGCCAGCAGACGGGATCCCGGGGAGCTGTTTTTT.

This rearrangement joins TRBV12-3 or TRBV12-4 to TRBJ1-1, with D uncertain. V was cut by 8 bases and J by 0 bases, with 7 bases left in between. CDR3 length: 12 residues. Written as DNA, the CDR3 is TGTGCCAGCGGACTGATGAACACTGAAGCTTTCTTT. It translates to CASGLMNTEAFF.

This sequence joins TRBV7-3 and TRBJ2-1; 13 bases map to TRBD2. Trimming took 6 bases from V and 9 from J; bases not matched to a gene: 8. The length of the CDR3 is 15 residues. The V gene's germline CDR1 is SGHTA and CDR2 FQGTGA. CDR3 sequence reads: CASSSGLAGQGEQFF. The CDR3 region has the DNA TGTGCCAGCAGTTCGGGACTAGCGGGACAGGGTGAGCAGTTCTTC.

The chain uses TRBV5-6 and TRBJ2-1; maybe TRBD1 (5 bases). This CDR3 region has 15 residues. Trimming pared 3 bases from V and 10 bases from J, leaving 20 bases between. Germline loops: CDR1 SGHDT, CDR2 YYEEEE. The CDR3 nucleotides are TGTGCCAGCAGCTCCCTGGATTGGGGCTTCCTGGAGCAGTTCTTC. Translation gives CASSSLDWGFLEQFF. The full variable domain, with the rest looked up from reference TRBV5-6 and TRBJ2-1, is DAGVTQSPTHLIKTRGQQVTLRCSPKSGHDTVSWYQQALGQGPQFIFQYYEEEERQRGNFPDRFSGHQFPNYSSELNVNALLLGDSALYLCASSSLDWGFLEQFFGPGTRLTVL.

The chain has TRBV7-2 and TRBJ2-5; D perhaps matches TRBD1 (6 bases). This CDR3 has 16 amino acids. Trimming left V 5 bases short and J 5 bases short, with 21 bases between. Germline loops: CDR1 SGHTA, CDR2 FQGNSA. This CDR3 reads CASSPGGGLIRETQYF. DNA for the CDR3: TGTGCCAGCAGCCCTGGGGGCGGTCTTATCCGGGAGACCCAGTACTTC.

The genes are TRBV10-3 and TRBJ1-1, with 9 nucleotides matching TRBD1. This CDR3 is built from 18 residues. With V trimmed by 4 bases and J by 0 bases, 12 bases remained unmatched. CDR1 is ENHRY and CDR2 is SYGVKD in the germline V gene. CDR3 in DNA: TGTGCCATCAGTGCGTATTGGGGACAGGGAGGAATGAACACTGAAGCTTTCTTT. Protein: CAISAYWGQGGMNTEAFF.

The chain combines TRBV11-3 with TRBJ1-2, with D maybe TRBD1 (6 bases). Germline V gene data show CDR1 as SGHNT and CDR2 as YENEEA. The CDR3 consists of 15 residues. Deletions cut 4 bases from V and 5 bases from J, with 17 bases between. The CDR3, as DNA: TGTGCCAGCAGCTCCACCGGACAGTCTTCTTATGGCTACACCTTC. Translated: CASSSTGQSSYGYTF.

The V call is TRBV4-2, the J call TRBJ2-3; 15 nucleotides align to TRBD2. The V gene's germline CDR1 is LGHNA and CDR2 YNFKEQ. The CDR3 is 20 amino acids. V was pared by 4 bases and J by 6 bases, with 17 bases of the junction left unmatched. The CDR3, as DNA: TGTGCCAGCAGCCGTACCGGGACTAGCGGGGGGATAGCCACATCGGATACGCAGTATTTT. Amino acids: CASSRTGTSGGIATSDTQYF.

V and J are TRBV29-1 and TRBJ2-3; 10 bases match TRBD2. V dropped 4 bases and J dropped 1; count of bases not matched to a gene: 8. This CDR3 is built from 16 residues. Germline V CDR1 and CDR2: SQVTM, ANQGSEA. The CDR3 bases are TGCAGCGTTGGGCTAGCGGGAGTCTCTGGCACAGATACGCAGTATTTT. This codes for CSVGLAGVSGTDTQYF.

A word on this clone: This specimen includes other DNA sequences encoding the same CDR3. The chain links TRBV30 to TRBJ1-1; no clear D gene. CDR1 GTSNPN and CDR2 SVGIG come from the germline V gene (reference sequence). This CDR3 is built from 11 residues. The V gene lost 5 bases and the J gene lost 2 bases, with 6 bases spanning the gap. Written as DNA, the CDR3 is TGTGCCTGGGGCCAAAACACTGAAGCTTTCTTT. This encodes CAWGQNTEAFF.

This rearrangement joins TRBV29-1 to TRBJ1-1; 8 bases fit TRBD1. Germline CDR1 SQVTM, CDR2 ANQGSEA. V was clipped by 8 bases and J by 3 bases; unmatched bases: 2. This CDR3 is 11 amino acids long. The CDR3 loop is CSTGGDTEAFF. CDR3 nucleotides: TGCAGCACAGGGGGGGACACTGAAGCTTTCTTT.

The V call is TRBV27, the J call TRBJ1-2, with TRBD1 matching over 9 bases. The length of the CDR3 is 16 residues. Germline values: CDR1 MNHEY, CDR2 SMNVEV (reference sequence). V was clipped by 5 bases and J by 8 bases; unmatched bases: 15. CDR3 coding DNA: TGTGCCAGCAGTCCCTGGGACAGGGTGGTTAATGGGGGCTACACCTTC. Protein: CASSPWDRVVNGGYTF.

The CDR3 nucleotides read TGTGCCAGCAGCAACAGAAGAACCACAGATACGCAGTATTTT. Protein: CASSNRRTTDTQYF. V gene TRBV6-2 or TRBV6-3 combines with J gene TRBJ2-3; no firm D call. CDR1 and CDR2 from the germline V gene are MNHEY and SVGEGT. This CDR3 region has 14 residues. V was trimmed by 6 bases and J by 2 bases, leaving 12 bases between them.

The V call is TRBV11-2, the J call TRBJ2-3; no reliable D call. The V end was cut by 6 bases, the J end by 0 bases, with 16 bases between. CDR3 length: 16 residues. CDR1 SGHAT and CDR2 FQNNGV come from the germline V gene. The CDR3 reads CASSLSFGPSTDTQYF. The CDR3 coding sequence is TGTGCCAGCAGTCTTTCTTTTGGGCCGAGCACAGATACGCAGTATTTT.

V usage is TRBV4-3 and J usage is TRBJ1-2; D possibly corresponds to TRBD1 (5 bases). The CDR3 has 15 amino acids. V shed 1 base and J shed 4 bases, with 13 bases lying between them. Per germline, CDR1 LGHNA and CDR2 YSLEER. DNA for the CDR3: TGCGCCAGCAGCCAAGTCCTAGGGGATTTCTATGGCTACACCTTC. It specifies CASSQVLGDFYGYTF.